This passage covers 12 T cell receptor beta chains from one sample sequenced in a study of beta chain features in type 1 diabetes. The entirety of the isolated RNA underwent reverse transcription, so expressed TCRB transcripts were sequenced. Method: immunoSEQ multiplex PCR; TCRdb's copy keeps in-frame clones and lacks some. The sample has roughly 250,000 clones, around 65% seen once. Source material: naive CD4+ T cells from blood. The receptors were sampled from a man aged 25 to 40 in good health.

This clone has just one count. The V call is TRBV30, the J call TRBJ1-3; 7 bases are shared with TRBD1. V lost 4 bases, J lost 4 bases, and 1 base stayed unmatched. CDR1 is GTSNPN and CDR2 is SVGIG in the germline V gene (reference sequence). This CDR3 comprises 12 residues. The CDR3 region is CAWNRGGNTIYF. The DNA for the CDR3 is TGTGCCTGGAACAGGGGAGGAAACACCATATATTTT.

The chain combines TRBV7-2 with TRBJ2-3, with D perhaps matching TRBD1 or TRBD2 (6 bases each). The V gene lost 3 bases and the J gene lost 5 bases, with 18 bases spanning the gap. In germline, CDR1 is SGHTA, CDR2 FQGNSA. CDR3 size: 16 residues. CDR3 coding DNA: TGTGCCAGCAGCTTCCTGGGGGGCATGTTTGGAGATACGCAGTATTTT. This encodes CASSFLGGMFGDTQYF.

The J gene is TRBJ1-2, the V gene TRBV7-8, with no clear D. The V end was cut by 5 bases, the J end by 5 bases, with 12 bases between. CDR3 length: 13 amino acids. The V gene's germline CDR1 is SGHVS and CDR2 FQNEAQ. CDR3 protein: CASSPSIEYGYTF. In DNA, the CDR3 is TGTGCCAGCAGCCCCTCAATCGAATATGGCTACACCTTC.

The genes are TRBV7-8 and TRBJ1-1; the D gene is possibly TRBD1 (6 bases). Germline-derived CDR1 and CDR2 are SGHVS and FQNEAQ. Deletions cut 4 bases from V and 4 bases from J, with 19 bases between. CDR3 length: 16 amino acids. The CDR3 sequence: CASSSPSDSPGTEAFF. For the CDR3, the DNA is TGTGCCAGCAGCTCCCCATCGGACAGCCCTGGCACTGAAGCTTTCTTT.

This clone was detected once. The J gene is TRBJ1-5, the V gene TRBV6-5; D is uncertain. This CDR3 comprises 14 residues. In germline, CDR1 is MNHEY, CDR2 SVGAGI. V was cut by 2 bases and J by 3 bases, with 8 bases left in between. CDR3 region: CASSYAASNQPQHF. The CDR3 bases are TGTGCCAGCAGTTACGCGGCTTCCAATCAGCCCCAGCATTTT.

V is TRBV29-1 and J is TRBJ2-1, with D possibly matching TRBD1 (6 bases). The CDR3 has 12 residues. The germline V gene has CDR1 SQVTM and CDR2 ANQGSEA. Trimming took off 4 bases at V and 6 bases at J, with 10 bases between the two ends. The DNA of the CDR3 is TGCAGCGTTGGATTAGGGGGCAATGAGCAGTTCTTC. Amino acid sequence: CSVGLGGNEQFF.

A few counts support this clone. The CDR3 protein is CAWSATSDSETQYF. CDR3 in DNA: TGTGCCTGGAGTGCTACTAGCGACTCCGAGACCCAGTACTTC. The rearrangement links TRBV30 to TRBJ2-5; 7 nucleotides align to TRBD2. Germline values: CDR1 GTSNPN, CDR2 SVGIG (reference sequence). With V trimmed by 1 base and J by 5 bases, 7 bases remained unmatched. The CDR3 is 14 amino acids.

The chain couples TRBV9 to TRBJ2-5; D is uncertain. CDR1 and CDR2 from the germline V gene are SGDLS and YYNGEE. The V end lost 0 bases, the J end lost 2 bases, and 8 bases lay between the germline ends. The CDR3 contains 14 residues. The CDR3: CASSVGNKQETQYF. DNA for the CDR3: TGTGCCAGCAGCGTAGGAAATAAGCAAGAGACCCAGTACTTC.

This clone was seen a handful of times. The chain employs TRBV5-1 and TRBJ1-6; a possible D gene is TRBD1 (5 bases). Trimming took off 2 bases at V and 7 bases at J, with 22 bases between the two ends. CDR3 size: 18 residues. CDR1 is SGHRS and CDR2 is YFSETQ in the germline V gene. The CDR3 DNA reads TGCGCCAGCAGCTTACAACCGATGGACACCTCGTGGAATTCACCCCTCCACTTT. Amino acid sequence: CASSLQPMDTSWNSPLHF.

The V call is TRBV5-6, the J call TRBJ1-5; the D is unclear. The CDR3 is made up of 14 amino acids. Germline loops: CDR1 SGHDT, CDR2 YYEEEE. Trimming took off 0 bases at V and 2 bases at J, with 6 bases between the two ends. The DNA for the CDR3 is TGTGCCAGCAGCTTGGTAGAGGGCAATCAGCCCCAGCATTTT. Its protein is CASSLVEGNQPQHF. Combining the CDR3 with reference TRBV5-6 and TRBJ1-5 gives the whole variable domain DAGVTQSPTHLIKTRGQQVTLRCSPKSGHDTVSWYQQALGQGPQFIFQYYEEEERQRGNFPDRFSGHQFPNYSSELNVNALLLGDSALYLCASSLVEGNQPQHFGDGTRLSIL.

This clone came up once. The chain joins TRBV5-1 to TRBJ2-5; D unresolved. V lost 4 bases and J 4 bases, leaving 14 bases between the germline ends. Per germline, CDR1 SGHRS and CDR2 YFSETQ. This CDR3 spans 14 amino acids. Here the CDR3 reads CASSIDTRLETQYF. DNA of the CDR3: TGCGCCAGCAGCATAGACACCCGGCTAGAGACCCAGTACTTC. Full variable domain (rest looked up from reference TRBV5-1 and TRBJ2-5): KAGVTQTPRYLIKTRGQQVTLSCSPISGHRSVSWYQQTPGQGLQFLFEYFSETQRNKGNFPGRFSGRQFSNSRSEMNVSTLELGDSALYLCASSIDTRLETQYFGPGTRLLVL.

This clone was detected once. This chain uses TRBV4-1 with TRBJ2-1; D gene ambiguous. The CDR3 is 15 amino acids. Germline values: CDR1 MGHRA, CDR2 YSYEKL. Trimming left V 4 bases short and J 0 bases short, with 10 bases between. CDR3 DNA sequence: TGCGCCAGCAGCCGTTCCGTCAGCTCCTACAATGAGCAGTTCTTC. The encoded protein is CASSRSVSSYNEQFF.